The 17 T cell receptor beta chains below were found in one sample sequenced in a study of T cells in Graves' hyperthyroidism and ophthalmopathy. RNA transcripts served as the template for amplifying TCR beta CDR3 regions. Using the HTBI primer set, a first-round RT-PCR was run on the TCR CDR3. TCRdb re-called the multiplex PCR reads with MiXCR, one entry per CDR3 protein. The sample has around 500,000 distinct CDR3 sequences, under 15% seen once. The sample comprised blood. The origin of the receptors is a woman aged 18-35 years with Graves' hyperthyroidism.

This clonotype appeared many times. This chain links TRBV24-1 with TRBJ2-2, with a possible D match to TRBD1 (6 bases). V was cut by 12 bases and J by 7 bases, with 14 bases left in between. In germline, CDR1 is KGHDR, CDR2 SFDVKD. This CDR3 is 12 amino acids long. This CDR3 reads CAAQGRGGELFF. The CDR3 DNA is TGTGCCGCACAGGGTCGGGGCGGGGAGCTGTTTTTT.

The sample holds many counts of this clonotype. This chain connects TRBV10-1 to TRBJ2-5; 9 positions agree with TRBD2. V shed 3 bases, J shed 4 bases, and the junction held 6 bases outside the gene matches. The germline V gene encodes CDR1 WNHNN and CDR2 SYGVQD (reference sequence). CDR3 size: 15 residues. CDR3 bases: TGCGCCAGCAGTGACCCCTTAGCGGGAGTAGAGACCCAGTACTTC. Its translation: CASSDPLAGVETQYF.

This clonotype was seen repeatedly, ten times or more. V is TRBV12-3 or TRBV12-4 and J is TRBJ2-1; TRBD2 aligns across 11 bases. This CDR3 is built from 14 residues. Losses at the gene ends were 3 bases for V and 8 bases for J; bases not matched to a gene: 3. In nucleotides, the CDR3 is TGTGCCAGCAGTTTCACTAGCGGGAGAGATGAGCAGTTCTTC. It specifies CASSFTSGRDEQFF.

The chain employs TRBV29-1 and TRBJ1-2; possible D gene TRBD1, 6 bases. The CDR3 is 12 residues long. Trimming took 5 bases from V and 8 from J, leaving 15 bases between them. CDR1 and CDR2 (germline): SQVTM, ANQGSEA. This CDR3 is CSVTRGDGGYTF. CDR3 nucleotide sequence: TGCAGCGTTACCAGGGGCGACGGCGGCTACACCTTC.

The sample holds a few counts of this clonotype. The chain joins TRBV20-1 to TRBJ1-1; D unresolved. This CDR3 spans 15 amino acids. V lost 0 bases, J lost 0 bases, and 11 bases lay in between. Germline V CDR1 and CDR2: DFQATT, SNEGSKA (reference sequence). CDR3 in DNA: TGCAGTGCTAGAGAGGTCGGGTTGGTGAACACTGAAGCTTTCTTT. Protein product: CSAREVGLVNTEAFF.

This clonotype was detected only a few times. The rearrangement joins TRBV5-5 to TRBJ2-6; no clear D. The CDR3 extends over 17 amino acids. V lost 0 bases to trimming and J lost 6 bases, with 16 bases between them. The germline gives CDR1 SGHKS, CDR2 YYEKEE (reference sequence). In DNA form, the CDR3 reads TGTGCCAGCAGCTTGGAATCTCTGGCGTTAGAGGCCAACGTCCTGACTTTC. Translation gives CASSLESLALEANVLTF.

Concerning this clonotype itself: This may stem from a read error, because a much larger clone lies one nucleotide away. This chain joins TRBV12-3 or TRBV12-4 and TRBJ2-5; 7 bases line up with TRBD1. The CDR3 is 14 residues long. The V segment lost 3 bases and the J segment 1 base; nucleotides outside the gene matches: 2. The CDR3 reads CASSFDRVQETQYF. The CDR3 region has the DNA TGTGCCAGCAGTTTCGACAGGGTCCAAGAGACCCAGTACTTC.

This clonotype has at least ten counts. This chain uses TRBV4-2 with TRBJ1-2; D gene ambiguous. Per germline, CDR1 LGHNA and CDR2 YNFKEQ. V lost 0 bases, J lost 2 bases, and 7 bases lay in between. This CDR3 is 14 amino acids long. This chain's CDR3 is CASSQEEMNYGYTF. As DNA, the CDR3 is TGTGCCAGCAGCCAAGAGGAGATGAACTATGGCTACACCTTC.

This clonotype has at least ten counts. The genes are TRBV12-3 or TRBV12-4 and TRBJ2-1; no definite D call. Trimming removed 1 base at V and 8 bases at J, with 12 bases between. CDR3 length: 14 residues. CDR3 in amino acids: CASSLDGYHYEQFF. In DNA form, the CDR3 reads TGTGCCAGCAGTTTAGACGGGTACCATTATGAGCAGTTCTTC.

This clonotype showed up just a few times. The chain uses TRBV29-1 and TRBJ2-7, with TRBD2 matching over 7 bases. V lost 7 bases and J lost 0; bases outside the gene matches: 3. CDR1 SQVTM and CDR2 ANQGSEA come from the germline V gene. This CDR3 is built from 12 residues. Written as DNA, the CDR3 is TGCAGCGGACGGGACTACTCCTACGAGCAGTACTTC. It translates to CSGRDYSYEQYF.

This clonotype was seen many times. The chain is built from TRBV5-6 and TRBJ2-7; D remains ambiguous. Trimming pared 4 bases from V and 5 bases from J, leaving 16 bases between. The CDR3 has 14 residues. CDR1 and CDR2 (germline): SGHDT, YYEEEE. The CDR3 DNA is TGTGCCAGCAGCGACCTTCGTGAAGGCCACGAGCAGTACGTC. Amino acid sequence: CASSDLREGHEQYV.

This clonotype was recorded many times. J is TRBJ2-3 and V is TRBV10-3; TRBD2 agrees at 9 bases. This CDR3 contains 15 residues. The J segment lost 5 bases and the V segment lost 10 bases, leaving 13 bases of the junction unmatched. Per the germline V gene, CDR1 is ENHRY and CDR2 is SYGVKD. The CDR3 bases are TGTGCCACAGGAGGAGCGGGAGGTACTCAAGATACGCAGTATTTT. Amino acids: CATGGAGGTQDTQYF.

The chain is built from TRBV12-3 or TRBV12-4 and TRBJ1-1, with 8 nucleotides matching TRBD1. CDR3 length: 13 amino acids. V shed 9 bases and J 4 bases; nucleotides not matched to a gene: 7. CDR3: CASGRGQGTEAFF. CDR3 bases: TGTGCCAGTGGCAGGGGGCAGGGCACTGAAGCTTTCTTT.

This clonotype came up many times. This sequence joins TRBV6-1 and TRBJ2-3, with TRBD2 identical over 11 bases. This CDR3 is 15 amino acids long. Germline values: CDR1 MNHNS, CDR2 SASEGT. The J segment lost 2 bases and the V segment lost 6 bases, leaving 4 bases of the junction unmatched. The CDR3 sequence is CASRRLAGPTDTQYF. The CDR3 DNA is TGTGCCAGCAGGCGACTAGCGGGACCCACAGATACGCAGTATTTT.

This clonotype was observed many times. The rearrangement joins TRBV28 to TRBJ2-5; TRBD2 is a possible D gene (6 bases). The V end lost 7 bases, the J end lost 4 bases, and 22 bases lay between the germline ends. Germline V gene sequence: CDR1 MDHEN, CDR2 SYDVKM. The CDR3 sequence is 16 residues long. This chain's CDR3 is CASISPQGLLGETQYF. The CDR3, as DNA: TGTGCCAGCATATCTCCGCAGGGACTTTTGGGAGAGACCCAGTACTTC.

The V gene is TRBV25-1, the J gene TRBJ2-5, with a weak D call TRBD2 (6 bases). The CDR3 loop spans 17 amino acids. Trimming removed 3 bases from V and 2 bases from J, with 19 bases in between. CDR1 and CDR2 (germline): MGHDK, SYGVNS. This CDR3 reads CASSERGAGGIQETQYF. The CDR3 DNA reads as TGTGCCAGCAGTGAGAGGGGAGCGGGTGGGATACAAGAGACCCAGTACTTC.

A word on this clonotype: A read error is possible here, since a much larger clone lies one base away. The chain links TRBV9 to TRBJ2-6; D might be TRBD1 (5 bases). V gave up 5 bases and J gave up 0 bases, with 21 bases separating them. The CDR3 extends over 19 amino acids. Germline CDR1 is SGDLS and CDR2 is YYNGEE. CDR3 loop: CASSNTRSGASSGANVLTF. The CDR3 DNA reads as TGTGCCAGCAGTAACACCAGGAGTGGGGCCAGCTCTGGGGCCAACGTCCTGACTTTC. Based on the CDR3 plus reference TRBV9 and TRBJ2-6, the full variable domain is DSGVTQTPKHLITATGQRVTLRCSPRSGDLSVYWYQQSLDQGLQFLIQYYNGEERAKGNILERFSAQQFPDLHSELNLSSLELGDSALYFCASSNTRSGASSGANVLTFGAGSRLTVL.